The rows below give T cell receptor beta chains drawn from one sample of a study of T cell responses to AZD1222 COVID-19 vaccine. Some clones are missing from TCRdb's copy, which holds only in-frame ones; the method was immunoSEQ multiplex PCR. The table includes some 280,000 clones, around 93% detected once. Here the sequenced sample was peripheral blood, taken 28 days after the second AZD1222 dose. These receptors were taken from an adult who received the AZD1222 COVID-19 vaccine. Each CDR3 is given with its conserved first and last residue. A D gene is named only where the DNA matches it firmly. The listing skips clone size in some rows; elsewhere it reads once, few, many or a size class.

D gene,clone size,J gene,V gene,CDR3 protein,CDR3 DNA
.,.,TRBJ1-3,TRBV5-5,CASSLAKTGNTIYF,TGTGCCAGCAGCTTGGCTAAGACTGGAAACACCATATATTTT
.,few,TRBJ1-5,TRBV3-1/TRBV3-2,CASSQDRDQPQHF,TGTGCCAGCAGCCAAGATCGGGATCAGCCCCAGCATTTT
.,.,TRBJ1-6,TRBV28,CASSYDSPLHF,TGTGCCAGCAGTTACGATTCACCCCTCCACTTT
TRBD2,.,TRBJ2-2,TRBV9,CASSVPAQREGPGELFF,TGTGCCAGCAGCGTTCCAGCTCAGCGGGAGGGGCCCGGGGAGCTGTTTTTT
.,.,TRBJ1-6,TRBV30,CAWSLGSPLHF,TGTGCCTGGAGCCTTGGTTCACCCCTCCACTTT
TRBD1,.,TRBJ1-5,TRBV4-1,CASSPETGFSNQPQHF,TGCGCCAGCAGCCCGGAGACAGGGTTCAGCAATCAGCCCCAGCATTTT
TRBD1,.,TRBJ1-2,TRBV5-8,CASSHPDRDGYTF,TGTGCCAGCAGCCATCCGGACAGGGATGGCTACACCTTC
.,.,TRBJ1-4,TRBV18,CASSQGFNEKLFF,TGTGCCAGCTCACAGGGATTTAATGAAAAACTGTTTTTT
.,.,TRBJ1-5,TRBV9,CASSVEDRPWPQHF,TGTGCCAGCAGCGTAGAAGACAGACCGTGGCCCCAGCATTTT
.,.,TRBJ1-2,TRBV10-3,CATAGDRNQGYTF,TGTGCCACAGCCGGCGACCGGAATCAGGGCTACACCTTC
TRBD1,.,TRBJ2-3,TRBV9,CASSALDRGLDTQYF,TGTGCCAGCAGCGCCCTGGACAGGGGTTTAGATACGCAGTATTTT
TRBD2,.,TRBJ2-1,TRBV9,CASSVAASGALGNEQFF,TGTGCCAGCAGCGTAGCGGCTAGCGGGGCCCTAGGGAATGAGCAGTTCTTC
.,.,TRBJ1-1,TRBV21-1,CASSRRSEGTEAFF,TGTGCCAGCAGCCGGAGGAGCGAGGGCACTGAAGCTTTCTTT
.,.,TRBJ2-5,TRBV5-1,CASSLSAAQETQYF,TGCGCCAGCAGCTTAAGCGCGGCCCAAGAGACCCAGTACTTC
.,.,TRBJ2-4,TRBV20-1,CSARLQSIQYF,TGCAGTGCTAGGCTCCAGAGCATTCAGTACTTC
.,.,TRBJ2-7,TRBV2,CASNEQGLYEQYF,TGTGCCAGCAATGAACAGGGTTTGTACGAGCAGTACTTC
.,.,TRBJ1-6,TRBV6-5,CASSPGWHLNSPLHF,TGTGCCAGCAGCCCGGGGTGGCACCTCAATTCACCCCTCCACTTT
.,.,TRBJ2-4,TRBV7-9,CASSLGRVSIQYF,TGTGCCAGCAGCTTAGGCAGGGTGAGCATTCAGTACTTC
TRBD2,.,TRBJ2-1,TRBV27,CASTLAWTSGGDNEQFF,TGTGCCAGCACCCTTGCCTGGACTAGCGGGGGAGACAATGAGCAGTTCTTC
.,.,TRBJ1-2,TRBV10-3,CAISGDKGDGYTF,TGTGCCATCAGTGGGGACAAGGGGGATGGCTACACCTTC
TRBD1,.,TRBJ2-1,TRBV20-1,CSARRGGGQFF,TGCAGTGCTAGAAGAGGGGGCGGGCAGTTCTTC
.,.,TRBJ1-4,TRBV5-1,CASSLAEGSGEKLFF,TGCGCCAGCAGCTTGGCCGAAGGGTCGGGTGAAAAACTGTTTTTT
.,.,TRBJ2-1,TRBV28,CASSLNPGAVWNEQFF,TGTGCCAGCAGTTTAAACCCGGGGGCGGTTTGGAATGAGCAGTTCTTC
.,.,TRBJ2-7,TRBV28,CASSLELRSSYEQYF,TGTGCCAGCAGTTTAGAGCTGCGGAGCTCCTACGAGCAGTACTTC
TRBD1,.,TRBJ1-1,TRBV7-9,CASINRGETEAFF,TGTGCCAGCATCAACAGGGGAGAGACTGAAGCTTTCTTT
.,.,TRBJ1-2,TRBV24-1,CATSDPHRENYGYTF,TGTGCCACCAGTGATCCTCACAGGGAAAACTATGGCTACACCTTC
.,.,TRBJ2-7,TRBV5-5,CASSQAGGASSYEQYF,TGTGCCAGCAGCCAAGCGGGTGGGGCCAGCTCCTACGAGCAGTACTTC
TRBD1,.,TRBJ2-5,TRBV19,CASSLRTGESQETQYF,TGTGCCAGTAGTCTCCGGACAGGGGAGTCGCAGGAGACCCAGTACTTC
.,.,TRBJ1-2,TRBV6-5,CASCREGYGYTF,TGTGCCAGCTGCAGGGAGGGTTATGGCTACACCTTC